This T cell receptor beta chain was sequenced in a study of T cell responses to AZD1222 COVID-19 vaccine. Findings of the study overall: Repertoires in all cases were sampled only once the peak T cell response had passed.

CDR1 is SGHAT and CDR2 is FQNNGV in the germline V gene. Trimming removed 5 bases from V and 9 bases from J; junction bases left unmatched: 3. The CDR3 has 12 amino acids. As concerns this clone: Its antigen remains unknown.

Using immunoSEQ multiplex PCR, the repertoire was profiled, and TCRdb retains in-frame clones only, with some absent. The sample includes about 54,000 clones, around 84% seen only once; the top ten take roughly 10%. The V and J genes are TRBV11-2 and TRBJ2-2; 7 nucleotides align to TRBD1. The receptor was derived from an adult in good health. This material consisted of peripheral blood, taken on day 0 of AZD1222 vaccination. As DNA, the CDR3 is TGTGCCAGCAGCAACAGGGGCCGGGAGCTGTTTTTT. Its translation is CASSNRGRELFF.